This T cell receptor (beta chain) was sequenced for a study of T-cell memory formation after mild COVID-19. Study as a whole: TCR clusters showed largely donor specificity. Whole-study results and caveats: In pre-infection memory, a portion of responding clones appeared, which suggested that cross-reactive memory joined.

Remarks on this clonotype: Its specificity is not known.

The authors produced TCR alpha and TCR beta cDNA libraries with sample barcodes and UMIs by 5'RACE using constant-segment primers. TCRdb fed the 5' RACE reads into MiXCR, producing one record per CDR3 protein. The sample lists roughly 180,000 distinct CDR3 sequences; approximately 18% were seen once. CDR1 is KGHDR and CDR2 is SFDVKD in the germline V gene. The CDR3 extends over 17 amino acids. Germline trimming cut 3 bases from V and 1 base from J; bases unmatched to any gene: 5. The TCR was taken from a man aged 18 to 35 who had mild COVID-19 (a few samples of this study predate the infection). Cell type and time point are not known. This chain uses TRBV24-1 with TRBJ2-5; the match to TRBD2 covers 12 bases. The sample consisted of PBMCs or a T cell subset sorted from them (not recorded which). The CDR3 sequence: CATSDTPSGGGQETQYF. The CDR3 nucleotides are TGTGCCACCAGTGATACGCCTAGCGGGGGGGGCCAAGAGACCCAGTACTTC.